Given below is one TCR beta chain in context. Per the original methods: Quantification of nucleated cells was approximated via reference gene primer amplification. Libraries were prepared by immunoSEQ multiplex PCR; TCRdb keeps only in-frame clonotypes and omits some of them. That table is the source of V, J and clone size, and D and trimming were worked out from the DNA. The sample has a few hundred thousand clones, about 82% seen once. These data originate in a study of blood T cell repertoires in COVID-19. V was pared by 5 bases and J by 5 bases, with 6 bases of the junction left unmatched. Germline V gene data show CDR1 as LNHDA and CDR2 as SQIVND (reference sequence). This CDR3 contains 13 residues.

This rearrangement joins TRBV19 to TRBJ2-7, with 7 bases lining up with TRBD1. Sequenced sample: peripheral blood. The sequence derives from a man older than 75 with acute or convalescent COVID-19. Written as DNA, the CDR3 is TGTGCCAGTAGTGCCAGGGGGACCGACGAGCAGTACTTC. Residues: CASSARGTDEQYF.